Shown below are 18 T cell receptor beta chains from a single sample sequenced in a study of T cells in Graves' hyperthyroidism and ophthalmopathy. TCR beta CDR3 sequences were amplified from RNA transcripts. HTBI primers were the set used in a first-round RT-PCR of the TCR CDR3. Each CDR3 protein is one row after TCRdb ran MiXCR on the multiplex PCR reads. The sample lists about 210,000 distinct CDR3 sequences, approximately 17% occurring once. The sequenced material came from blood. These receptor sequences come from a middle-aged man with Graves' hyperthyroidism.

This clonotype came up many times. The chain carries TRBV3-1 and TRBJ2-1, with D unresolved. Trimming stripped 2 bases from V and 9 bases from J, with 11 bases between. Per germline, CDR1 LGHDT and CDR2 YNNKEL (reference sequence). The CDR3 covers 13 residues. The CDR3 sequence is CASSQSVVGEQFF. The CDR3 DNA is TGTGCCAGCAGCCAATCTGTGGTGGGTGAGCAGTTCTTC.

Only a few counts were recorded for this clonotype. This chain connects TRBV5-4 to TRBJ2-3, with D unclear. The CDR3 length is 14 residues. Germline CDR1 reads SGHNT; CDR2 reads YYREEE (reference sequence). V gave up 0 bases and J gave up 3 bases, with 8 bases separating them. CDR3 DNA: TGTGCCAGCAGCTTGGCCCTAAGGACAGATACGCAGTATTTT. Translated: CASSLALRTDTQYF.

The rearrangement uses TRBV4-2 and TRBJ2-1, with unresolved D. CDR1 is LGHNA, CDR2 YNFKEQ, per germline. Trimming removed 0 bases from V and 5 bases from J, with 20 bases in between. The CDR3 length is 18 residues. CDR3 nucleotide sequence: TGTGCCAGCAGCCAAGACGTCCCCTGGGCATTGGGAAACAATGAGCAGTTCTTC. Its translation: CASSQDVPWALGNNEQFF.

The chain links TRBV20-1 to TRBJ2-1; 14 nucleotides agree with TRBD2. The CDR3 has 15 amino acids. The J segment lost 7 bases and the V segment lost 5 bases, leaving 7 bases of the junction unmatched. The germline gives CDR1 DFQATT, CDR2 SNEGSKA (reference sequence). CDR3 in DNA: TGCAGTGCTGAGGGGACTAGCGGGAGATGGAATGAGCAGTTCTTC. Encoded protein: CSAEGTSGRWNEQFF.

The V gene is TRBV27, the J gene TRBJ2-7; 7 positions agree with TRBD1. CDR1 is MNHEY, CDR2 SMNVEV, per germline (reference sequence). This CDR3 contains 15 residues. The V and J ends lost 2 bases and 0 bases, in that order; junction bases with no gene match: 4. CDR3 region: CASSLTTGPSYEQYF. The DNA for the CDR3 is TGTGCCAGCAGTTTAACGACAGGGCCCTCCTACGAGCAGTACTTC.

This sequence joins TRBV6-1 and TRBJ1-1; TRBD1 matches at 7 bases. Per the germline V gene, CDR1 is MNHNS and CDR2 is SASEGT. The CDR3 is 16 amino acids. V dropped 8 bases and J dropped 4; count of bases not matched to a gene: 16. CDR3: CASDVQGEGRATEAFF. CDR3 sequence (DNA): TGTGCCAGCGACGTGCAGGGGGAGGGCAGGGCCACTGAAGCTTTCTTT.

Worth noting for this clonotype: A much larger clone lies one base from this, so it may be a read error. The chain uses TRBV24-1 and TRBJ2-1; D assignment may be TRBD1 or TRBD2 (5 bases each). The J call may be incorrect, as the DNA end agrees better with TRBJ2-7. This CDR3 is 16 amino acids long. Germline V gives CDR1 KGHDR, CDR2 SFDVKD. CDR3 DNA: TGTGCCACCAGTGACACGACAGCTAGCTCCTACAATGAGCAGTACTTC. Translation gives CATSDTTASSYNEQYF.

This clonotype has at least ten counts. The CDR3 here is CASSYSAAQETQYF. The CDR3 region has the DNA TGTGCCAGCAGCTATTCGGCGGCCCAAGAGACCCAGTACTTC. The V call is TRBV7-2, the J call TRBJ2-5; no definite D call. From germline, CDR1 is SGHTA and CDR2 FQGNSA. The V end lost 4 bases, the J end lost 1 base, and 10 bases lay between the germline ends. The CDR3 runs to 14 residues.

The V gene is TRBV3-1, the J gene TRBJ2-7, with 7 bases aligning to TRBD1. The ends lost 1 base at V and 7 bases at J; junction bases unmatched: 7. The CDR3 length is 14 residues. Germline V lookup: CDR1 LGHDT, CDR2 YNNKEL (reference sequence). The CDR3 spells CASSQVSTRGEQYF. The CDR3 DNA reads as TGTGCCAGCAGCCAAGTCTCGACCAGGGGGGAGCAGTACTTC.

This clonotype was counted a few times. The rearrangement links TRBV11-3 to TRBJ2-1; 11 bases match TRBD2. V lost 6 bases to trimming and J lost 9 bases; unmatched junction nucleotides: 7. CDR1 is SGHNT, CDR2 YENEEA, per germline. CDR3 length equals 14 residues. The CDR3 DNA reads TGTGCCAGCAGGAGTAGCGGGAGGGCCGCTGAGCAGTTCTTC. Its protein is CASRSSGRAAEQFF. Full variable domain (missing parts from reference TRBV11-3 and TRBJ2-1): EAGVVQSPRYKIIEKKQPVAFWCNPISGHNTLYWYLQNLGQGPELLIRYENEEAVDDSQLPKDRFSAERLKGVDSTLKIQPAELGDSAVYLCASRSSGRAAEQFFGPGTRLTVL.

This clonotype has at least ten counts. The chain joins TRBV2 to TRBJ2-1; D is tentatively TRBD1 or TRBD2 (5 bases each). Germline CDR1 and CDR2: SNHLY and FYNNEI. V shed 7 bases and J shed 6 bases, with 19 bases lying between them. The length of the CDR3 is 15 residues. In DNA form, the CDR3 reads TGTGCCAGCATCTCACTTCCGGGGCGAGGCAATGAGCAGTTCTTC. This sequence encodes CASISLPGRGNEQFF. Using reference TRBV2 and TRBJ2-1 for the parts outside the CDR3, the full variable domain is EPEVTQTPSHQVTQMGQEVILRCVPISNHLYFYWYRQILGQKVEFLVSFYNNEISEKSEIFDDQFSVERPDGSNFTLKIRSTKLEDSAMYFCASISLPGRGNEQFFGPGTRLTVL.

The rearrangement uses TRBV5-4 and TRBJ2-7; possible D gene TRBD1, 6 bases. This CDR3 is 13 amino acids long. Germline CDR1 SGHNT, CDR2 YYREEE (reference sequence). Trimming shortened V by 3 bases and J by 4 bases, and 11 bases separated the two germline ends. The CDR3 region is CASSSSTGYEQYF. In DNA form, the CDR3 reads TGTGCCAGCAGCTCGTCAACAGGGTACGAGCAGTACTTC.

The chain is built from TRBV7-6 and TRBJ2-2; 7 bases are shared with TRBD2. J gave up 8 bases and V 2 bases, and 11 bases lay outside the gene matches. Germline values: CDR1 SGHVS, CDR2 FNYEAQ. This CDR3 spans 16 amino acids. CDR3 DNA sequence: TGTGCCAGCAGCTTAAGGTCGCGGGGGACCCTTGGGGAGCTGTTTTTT. Amino acids: CASSLRSRGTLGELFF.

The chain employs TRBV7-2 and TRBJ2-7; 9 nucleotides match TRBD1. V shed 2 bases and J 4 bases; nucleotides not matched to a gene: 9. The CDR3 is made up of 16 amino acids. CDR1 and CDR2 from the germline V gene are SGHTA and FQGNSA. CDR3 amino acids: CASSLSATGTGYEQYF. The DNA for the CDR3 is TGTGCCAGCAGCTTATCCGCAACCGGGACAGGGTACGAGCAGTACTTC. The full variable domain, with the rest looked up from reference TRBV7-2 and TRBJ2-7, is GAGVSQSPSNKVTEKGKDVELRCDPISGHTALYWYRQSLGQGLEFLIYFQGNSAPDKSGLPSDRFSAERTGGSVSTLTIQRTQQEDSAVYLCASSLSATGTGYEQYFGPGTRLTVT.

J is TRBJ1-4 and V is TRBV5-5, with TRBD1 matching 10 bases. The CDR3 covers 15 residues. The ends lost 5 bases at V and 4 bases at J; junction bases unmatched: 5. From germline, CDR1 is SGHKS and CDR2 YYEKEE (reference sequence). CDR3 DNA sequence: TGTGCCAGCAGGGCGGGGACAGGGGATAATGAAAAACTGTTTTTT. This codes for CASRAGTGDNEKLFF.

Ten or more counts support this clonotype. The chain couples TRBV27 to TRBJ1-2, with D unresolved. The CDR3 runs 15 residues. The V end lost 2 bases, the J end lost 4 bases, and 14 bases lay between the germline ends. CDR1 is MNHEY and CDR2 is SMNVEV in the germline V gene (reference sequence). CDR3 nucleotides: TGTGCCAGCAGTTTAAGTCTGGGCTCCCTCTATGGCTACACCTTC. Its translation: CASSLSLGSLYGYTF.

This clonotype was counted at least ten times. Compared with germline, one end of the junction differs, possibly owing to a read error. V and J are TRBV12-3 or TRBV12-4 and TRBJ2-7; unclear D gene. The CDR3 has 11 amino acids. The CDR3 DNA sequence: TGCGCCAGCAGCTTGCTTGACGAGCAGTACTTC. It codes for CASSLLDEQYF.

The chain recombines TRBV12-5 with TRBJ1-1; 10 bases map to TRBD1. The ends lost 7 bases at V and 6 bases at J; junction bases unmatched: 11. CDR3 length: 15 amino acids. Germline V gene data show CDR1 as LGHNT and CDR2 as FRNRAP. CDR3 loop: CASVPDRGRGAEAFF. In nucleotides, the CDR3 is TGTGCTAGTGTACCCGACAGGGGGCGGGGGGCTGAAGCTTTCTTT.